This is a list of T cell receptor beta chains from one sample in a study of blood T cell repertoires in COVID-19. Here immunoSEQ multiplex PCR was the method, and the copy in TCRdb shows in-frame clones only, minus some. This table has tens of thousands of clones, around nine tenths appearing once. Sequenced material: peripheral blood. These receptors all stem from a human donor with active COVID-19. The donor label of this sample is uncertain. Each CDR3 is given with its conserved first and last residue. Fields, in order: D gene, V gene, J gene, clone size, CDR3 protein, CDR3 DNA. A D gene is named only where the DNA matches it firmly. Size values are once, few and many counts, or a class for expanded clones, and some rows have none.

TRBD1	TRBV7-2	TRBJ2-5	.	CASSLRQGARETQYF	TGTGCCAGCAGCTTAAGGCAGGGGGCGCGAGAGACCCAGTACTTC
TRBD1	TRBV7-6	TRBJ1-3	.	CASSPTGSSGNTIYF	TGTGCCAGCAGCCCGACAGGGTCGAGCGGAAACACCATATATTTT
TRBD2	TRBV5-1	TRBJ2-1	.	CASSLDGRAIIEQFF	TGCGCCAGCAGCTTGGACGGGAGGGCCATAATTGAGCAGTTCTTC
.	TRBV5-1	TRBJ1-1	.	CASSSTGNTEAFF	TGCGCCAGCAGCAGTACGGGGAACACTGAAGCTTTCTTT
TRBD2	TRBV7-3	TRBJ2-1	.	CASSTSGRGHNEQFF	TGTGCCAGCAGCACAAGCGGGAGAGGCCACAATGAGCAGTTCTTC
.	TRBV9	TRBJ1-2	.	CASSTRTDANYGYTF	TGTGCCAGCAGCACCCGGACAGACGCTAACTATGGCTACACCTTC
TRBD1	TRBV7-9	TRBJ1-1	.	CASSDRTGVNTEAFF	TGTGCCAGCAGCGATCGGACAGGGGTGAACACTGAAGCTTTCTTT
.	TRBV3-1/TRBV3-2	TRBJ1-5	.	CASSDGFQPQHF	TGTGCCAGCAGCGACGGGTTTCAGCCCCAGCATTTT
TRBD2	TRBV3-1/TRBV3-2	TRBJ2-1	.	CASSPSGLNEQFF	TGTGCCAGCAGCCCTAGCGGGTTGAATGAGCAGTTCTTC
TRBD2	TRBV6-2/TRBV6-3	TRBJ2-7	.	CASSYGGGSPSSYEQYF	TGTGCCAGCAGTTACGGCGGCGGGAGCCCCAGCTCCTACGAGCAGTACTTC
TRBD1	TRBV15	TRBJ1-2	.	CATSTAGTGVWGYTF	TGTGCCACCAGCACAGCCGGGACAGGGGTGTGGGGCTACACCTTC
.	TRBV9	TRBJ2-7	.	CASSERKTSPSYEQYF	TGTGCCAGCAGCGAGAGGAAGACTAGTCCCTCCTACGAGCAGTACTTC
.	TRBV9	TRBJ2-5	few	CASSVASVGSGKQETQYF	TGTGCCAGCAGCGTAGCATCAGTCGGTAGCGGAAAGCAAGAGACCCAGTACTTC
TRBD1	TRBV28	TRBJ1-2	.	CASSTTGGRNYGYTF	TGTGCCAGCAGTACAACAGGGGGCAGGAACTATGGCTACACCTTC
.	TRBV12-3/TRBV12-4	TRBJ2-7	.	CASRVGVYEQYF	TGTGCCAGCAGGGTCGGGGTCTACGAGCAGTACTTC